This passage covers 8 T cell receptor beta chains from one sample sequenced in a study of blood T cell repertoires in COVID-19 (dated by TCRdb to the early 2020s). The library came from the immunoSEQ multiplex PCR assay. Drawn from immuneACCESS, this table holds only the in-frame rearrangements with V and J called that TCRdb kept. Clones are partly lost; checked studies trace under half to an unresolved V gene and leave the rest unexplained. This sample holds a few hundred thousand clones; roughly 89% were observed only once. In total, the top ten clones hold 10% of the sample. The sequenced sample was PBMCs or T cells enriched from blood (not recorded which). These receptors all stem from a woman in her fifties or sixties who had recovered from COVID-19.

The chain links TRBV5-4 to TRBJ1-1, with 7 bases fitting TRBD1. Germline V gene sequence: CDR1 SGHNT, CDR2 YYREEE (reference sequence). The CDR3 sequence is 13 residues long. The V segment lost 4 bases and the J segment 10 bases; nucleotides outside the gene matches: 10. CDR3 loop: CASSRTGAPGAFF. CDR3 bases: TGTGCCAGCAGCCGGACAGGCGCCCCGGGAGCTTTCTTT.

The V and J genes are TRBV5-5 and TRBJ2-1; possible D gene TRBD2, 7 bases. Germline V lookup: CDR1 SGHKS, CDR2 YYEKEE (reference sequence). The CDR3 sequence is 18 residues long. V shed 6 bases and J shed 0 bases, with 22 bases lying between them. This CDR3 is CASNREGGATSSYNEQFF. In DNA form, the CDR3 reads TGTGCCAGCAACCGAGAAGGGGGGGCCACGAGCTCCTACAATGAGCAGTTCTTC.

This clone was observed a handful of times. The rearrangement links TRBV28 to TRBJ1-5, with TRBD1 identical over 8 bases. V gave up 6 bases and J gave up 6 bases; unmatched junction bases: 10. CDR3 length: 15 residues. Germline-derived CDR1 and CDR2 are MDHEN and SYDVKM. The CDR3 reads CASRPAGGAGQPQHF. CDR3 in DNA: TGTGCCAGCAGGCCCGCAGGGGGCGCGGGTCAGCCCCAGCATTTT.

CDR3 sequence (DNA): TGTGCCAGTAGTATTAGTGCGGCAGGGGGCAGTTATACGCAGTATTTT. It encodes CASSISAAGGSYTQYF. V is TRBV19 and J is TRBJ2-3; 8 nucleotides match TRBD1. CDR1 is LNHDA and CDR2 is SQIVND in the germline V gene (reference sequence). The CDR3 contains 16 residues. V gave up 3 bases and J gave up 7 bases; unmatched junction bases: 12.

CDR3 protein: CASSPGAGGGQWKGTQYF. The CDR3 DNA reads TGTGCCAGCTCACCAGGAGCGGGGGGCGGCCAATGGAAAGGTACGCAGTATTTT. The chain uses TRBV18 and TRBJ2-3; 9 nucleotides line up with TRBD2. Germline V gene sequence: CDR1 KGHSH, CDR2 LQKENI. V lost 2 bases to trimming and J lost 8 bases; unmatched junction nucleotides: 17. The length of the CDR3 is 18 residues.

CDR3 region: CASSLQGRNSPLHF. The CDR3 DNA reads as TGTGCCAGCAGCTTACAGGGGCGGAATTCACCCCTCCACTTT. This chain joins TRBV7-2 and TRBJ1-6; D perhaps matches TRBD1 (6 bases). The ends were cut back, 2 bases at V and 7 bases at J, with 9 bases in the middle. The germline V gene has CDR1 SGHTA and CDR2 FQGNSA. This CDR3 has 14 amino acids.

The J gene is TRBJ1-5, the V gene TRBV6-1; 10 bases align to TRBD1. Germline CDR1 is MNHNS and CDR2 is SASEGT. CDR3 length equals 16 residues. V lost 2 bases, J lost 4 bases, and 5 bases stayed unmatched. The CDR3 protein is CASSEPRGQGNQPQHF. Written as DNA, the CDR3 is TGTGCCAGCAGTGAACCGCGGGGACAGGGGAATCAGCCCCAGCATTTT.

This rearrangement joins TRBV15 to TRBJ2-1, with D perhaps matching TRBD2 (5 bases). The CDR3 length is 16 residues. Trimming stripped 0 bases from V and 2 bases from J, with 11 bases between. CDR1 and CDR2 (germline): LNHNV, YYDKDF (reference sequence). The CDR3 DNA follows: TGTGCCACCAGCAGAGAAGGCGGGTTAGCCTACAATGAGCAGTTCTTC. Amino acid sequence: CATSREGGLAYNEQFF.